These 31 T cell receptor beta chains came from one sample sequenced in a study of T cells in women clearing cervical HPV infection. Data came from immunoSEQ multiplex PCR; TCRdb stores just in-frame clones and leaves some out. Its clone listing holds about 46,000 clones. Sequenced sample: blood buffy coat. The receptors come from a woman between 18 and 75 years old with a cervical HPV16 infection that either progressed to CIN3+ or cleared (not recorded which).

About this clone itself: With the read ending 3 residues before the CDR3 end, the germline J gene is used to fill in that end. The chain couples TRBV19 to TRBJ1-2; TRBD1 aligns across 10 bases. This CDR3 comprises 15 residues. Losses at the gene ends were 5 bases for V and 7 bases for J; bases not matched to a gene: 10. From germline, CDR1 is LNHDA and CDR2 SQIVND (reference sequence). Partial CDR3 DNA: TGTGCCAGTAGTCGTACACAGACAGGGGGCCGTGGC. Protein sequence: CASSRTQTGGRG. The full CDR3 protein is CASSRTQTGGRGYTF.

Notes on this clone: From the germline J gene comes the end of the CDR3, since the read stops 3 residues before it. The chain couples TRBV5-5 to TRBJ1-4; no reliable D call. The V and J ends lost 2 bases and 0 bases respectively, with 8 bases between them. The CDR3 totals 15 residues. CDR1 SGHKS and CDR2 YYEKEE come from the germline V gene (reference sequence). CDR3 amino acids: CASSLMATTNEKLFF. The CDR3 DNA, read in part, is TGTGCCAGCAGCTTAATGGCAACAACTAATGAAAAA. The whole variable domain, remainder taken from reference TRBV5-5 and TRBJ1-4, is DAGVTQSPTHLIKTRGQQVTLRCSPISGHKSVSWYQQVLGQGPQFIFQYYEKEERGRGNFPDRFSARQFPNYSSELNVNALLLGDSALYLCASSLMATTNEKLFFGSGTQLSVL.

Concerning this clone itself: The read gets to within 3 residues of the CDR3 end, and the germline J gene fills in the rest. The V call is TRBV11-2, the J call TRBJ2-7; D gene uncertain. Germline V gives CDR1 SGHAT, CDR2 FQNNGV. There are 14 residues in the CDR3. V was pared by 4 bases and J by 2 bases, with 12 bases between. The covered CDR3 bases are TGTGCCAGCAGCTCGACTCCCACTACCTACGAG. Its protein is CASSSTPTTYE. The full CDR3 is CASSSTPTTYEQYF.

Turning to this clone: The sequenced fragment ends 3 residues before the CDR3 boundary, so the rest is inferred from the germline J gene. The chain employs TRBV7-2 and TRBJ2-7; 8 bases match TRBD1. CDR1 is SGHTA and CDR2 is FQGNSA in the germline V gene. This CDR3 contains 15 residues. V lost 1 base and J lost 3; bases outside the gene matches: 5. CDR3 protein: CASSLVRDRFYEQYF. The part of the CDR3 DNA that was read is TGTGCCAGCAGCTTAGTTAGGGACAGGTTCTACGAG.

Concerning this clone: The CDR3 end is not reached by the read, which stops 3 residues before it; the germline J gene fills it in. The chain combines TRBV19 with TRBJ1-4; 9 bases line up with TRBD1. Germline lookup yields CDR1 LNHDA and CDR2 SQIVND (reference sequence). CDR3 length: 15 amino acids. The CDR3 bases that were read are TGTGCCAGTAGTATCGGGACAGGGAAGGGATCACCA. As protein: CASSIGTGKGSP. The whole CDR3 is CASSIGTGKGSPLFF.

Of note for this clone: Read data end 3 residues before the CDR3 end; the end is taken from the germline J gene. The chain has TRBV5-1 and TRBJ1-2, with TRBD1 identical over 7 bases. J was trimmed by 6 bases and V by 2 bases; bases with no gene match: 4. The CDR3 extends over 13 amino acids. Looked up from germline, CDR1 is SGHRS and CDR2 is YFSETQ. The sequenced part of the CDR3 DNA is TGCGCCAGCAGCTTTGCCCAGGGGGATGGC. Translation gives CASSFAQGDG. The full CDR3 is CASSFAQGDGYTF.

Comment on this clone: The read falls 3 residues short of the CDR3 end, and the missing part is taken from the germline J gene. This sequence joins TRBV20-1 and TRBJ2-7, with 9 bases identical to TRBD2. Germline loops: CDR1 DFQATT, CDR2 SNEGSKA (reference sequence). V lost 5 bases, J lost 3 bases, and 8 bases stayed unmatched. This CDR3 contains 14 residues. This chain's CDR3 is CSAPPVSGGYEQYF. CDR3 DNA (partial): TGCAGTGCTCCCCCCGTTAGCGGGGGCTACGAG.

Concerning this clone itself: The read ends 3 residues shy of where the CDR3 ends; the end is completed using the germline J gene. J is TRBJ1-1 and V is TRBV19, with TRBD1 matching over 9 bases. Germline CDR1 LNHDA, CDR2 SQIVND (reference sequence). V lost 8 bases and J lost 1; bases outside the gene matches: 8. This CDR3 region has 15 residues. This chain's CDR3 is CASSNRGRANTEAFF. CDR3 DNA, as far as it was read: TGTGCCAGTTCCAACAGGGGGCGGGCGAACACTGAA.

Note on this clone: The sequence runs out 3 residues before the end of the CDR3; the remainder is reconstructed from the germline J gene. The chain employs TRBV10-3 and TRBJ2-1; D call uncertain. The germline V gene encodes CDR1 ENHRY and CDR2 SYGVKD. The CDR3 spans 12 residues. Between the trimmed V and J ends, which lost 6 bases and 7 bases, there was a span of 10 bases. The covered CDR3 bases are TGTGCCATCAGAGCGAACGAAAATGAG. Translated: CAIRANENE. The CDR3, in full, reads CAIRANENEQFF.

About this clone: Read data end 3 residues before the CDR3 end; the end is taken from the germline J gene. J is TRBJ2-3 and V is TRBV30; 9 bases map to TRBD1. The CDR3 length is 15 residues. Per the germline V gene, CDR1 is GTSNPN and CDR2 is SVGIG (reference sequence). V shed 2 bases and J 4 bases; nucleotides not matched to a gene: 7. The CDR3 is CAWSPGTGRADTQYF. The DNA read from the CDR3 is TGTGCCTGGAGTCCCGGGACAGGGCGGGCAGATACG.

In the case of this clone: Coverage ceases 3 residues before the CDR3 finishes, and the germline J gene fills in the end. The rearrangement joins TRBV11-2 to TRBJ2-5, with 11 bases that match TRBD2. The germline V gene encodes CDR1 SGHAT and CDR2 FQNNGV. Germline trimming cut 5 bases from V and 4 bases from J; bases unmatched to any gene: 0. The CDR3 runs to 13 residues. CDR3 DNA (partial): TGTGCCAGCAGCGGACTAGCGGGAGAGACC. Its translation is CASSGLAGET. The entire CDR3 protein is CASSGLAGETQYF.

Details on this clone: The CDR3 end lies 3 residues beyond the end of the read and is filled in from the germline J gene. The V gene is TRBV18, the J gene TRBJ1-6; TRBD1 is a possible D gene (6 bases). Trimming stripped 5 bases from V and 6 bases from J, with 17 bases between. CDR3 size: 16 residues. Per germline, CDR1 KGHSH and CDR2 LQKENI. CDR3 sequence: CASSANRRTANSPLHF. CDR3 DNA, as far as it was read: TGTGCCAGCTCAGCCAATAGGCGGACAGCTAATTCACCC.

About this clone itself: Read sequence stops 3 residues before the CDR3 end, and the germline J gene provides the missing end. The chain is built from TRBV7-3 and TRBJ2-1, with D maybe TRBD2 (6 bases). Deletions cut 3 bases from V and 6 bases from J, with 15 bases between. Germline CDR1 and CDR2: SGHTA and FQGTGA. This CDR3 comprises 15 residues. The sequenced part of the CDR3 DNA is TGTGCCAGCAGCTTGGGGGGATTCGTCGGCAATGAG. Its translation is CASSLGGFVGNE. The whole CDR3 region reads CASSLGGFVGNEQFF.

As concerns this clone: The read terminates 3 residues before the CDR3 end, so the remaining end is supplied by the germline J gene. The chain carries TRBV2 and TRBJ1-6, with D perhaps matching TRBD1 (6 bases). The CDR3 contains 13 residues. V lost 6 bases and J lost 7, with 10 bases in between. Germline CDR1 reads SNHLY; CDR2 reads FYNNEI. CDR3 amino acids: CASSGTQNSPLHF. The CDR3 DNA, read in part, is TGTGCCAGCAGCGGGACACAAAATTCACCC.

With regard to this clone: The read ends 3 residues before the CDR3 terminus; that terminus is restored from the germline J gene. The rearrangement joins TRBV6-1 to TRBJ2-1; 10 nucleotides align to TRBD2. V gave up 2 bases and J gave up 3 bases; unmatched junction bases: 4. This CDR3 is built from 16 residues. The germline CDR1 and CDR2 sequences are MNHNS and SASEGT. The CDR3 bases that were read are TGTGCCAGCAGTGAAATTCGGACTAGCGGCTACAATGAG. Encoded protein: CASSEIRTSGYNE. The CDR3 in full is CASSEIRTSGYNEQFF.

As to this clone: The read gets to within 3 residues of the CDR3 end, and the germline J gene fills in the rest. This chain joins TRBV2 and TRBJ2-3; TRBD2 matches at 11 bases. This CDR3 spans 18 amino acids. The J segment lost 2 bases and the V segment lost 0 bases, leaving 7 bases of the junction unmatched. Germline CDR1 is SNHLY and CDR2 is FYNNEI. CDR3 DNA, as far as it was read: TGTGCCAGCAGTGAAGCGCTACTAGCGGGAGCCTTCACAGATACG. Encoded protein: CASSEALLAGAFTDT. In full, the CDR3 is CASSEALLAGAFTDTQYF.

A word on this clone: The CDR3 end lies 3 residues beyond the end of the read and is filled in from the germline J gene. The chain has TRBV30 and TRBJ1-5; 7 nucleotides line up with TRBD1. The CDR3 extends over 13 amino acids. The V segment lost 3 bases and the J segment 3 bases; nucleotides outside the gene matches: 2. Germline loops: CDR1 GTSNPN, CDR2 SVGIG (reference sequence). The CDR3 loop is CAWRGTDNQPQHF. The sequenced CDR3 bases are TGTGCCTGGAGAGGGACAGACAATCAGCCC. Combining the CDR3 with reference TRBV30 and TRBJ1-5 gives the whole variable domain SQTIHQWPATLVQPVGSPLSLECTVEGTSNPNLYWYRQAAGRGLQLLFYSVGIGQISSEVPQNLSASRPQDRQFILSSKKLLLSDSGFYLCAWRGTDNQPQHFGDGTRLSIL.

Comments on this clone: The read ends 3 residues shy of where the CDR3 ends; the end is completed using the germline J gene. The chain employs TRBV5-1 and TRBJ2-7, with 9 bases that match TRBD1. Trimming took 4 bases from V and 0 from J; bases not matched to a gene: 2. Germline values: CDR1 SGHRS, CDR2 YFSETQ. The CDR3 extends over 14 amino acids. CDR3 bases read: TGCGCCAGCAGCCTACAGGGGGCCTCCTACGAG. Amino acids: CASSLQGASYE. The CDR3, in full, reads CASSLQGASYEQYF. Together with reference TRBV5-1 and TRBJ2-7, the CDR3 gives the full variable domain: KAGVTQTPRYLIKTRGQQVTLSCSPISGHRSVSWYQQTPGQGLQFLFEYFSETQRNKGNFPGRFSGRQFSNSRSEMNVSTLELGDSALYLCASSLQGASYEQYFGPGTRLTVT.

About this clone: The CDR3 end falls 3 residues outside the read, so it is completed with the germline J gene. The gene calls are TRBV7-3 and TRBJ2-3; TRBD2 aligns across 12 bases. The V segment lost 5 bases and the J segment 2 bases; nucleotides outside the gene matches: 5. The CDR3 is made up of 16 amino acids. The germline V gene encodes CDR1 SGHTA and CDR2 FQGTGA. The CDR3 bases that were read are TGTGCCAGCAGCCCAGGACTAGCGGGGTCCACAGATACG. As protein: CASSPGLAGSTDT. From start to end, the CDR3 is CASSPGLAGSTDTQYF.

On this clone itself: From the germline J gene comes the end of the CDR3, since the read stops 3 residues before it. This chain uses TRBV5-1 with TRBJ2-1; 14 nucleotides agree with TRBD2. CDR3 length: 15 amino acids. Germline CDR1 reads SGHRS; CDR2 reads YFSETQ. Trimming took 6 bases from V and 7 from J; bases not matched to a gene: 6. CDR3 residues: CASTIRLAGGNEQFF. Incomplete CDR3 DNA: TGCGCCAGCACCATCAGACTAGCGGGGGGGAATGAG.

On this clone: The CDR3 extends 3 residues past the end of the read, so its final part is completed from the germline J gene. The V gene is TRBV11-2, the J gene TRBJ2-1; 8 nucleotides match TRBD2. Per germline, CDR1 SGHAT and CDR2 FQNNGV. J gave up 9 bases and V 7 bases, and 11 bases lay outside the gene matches. The CDR3 length is 14 residues. The covered CDR3 bases are TGTGCCAGCAACCTCGGACTAGCAACGGGTGAG. Encoded protein: CASNLGLATGE. The entire CDR3 reads CASNLGLATGEQFF.

Of note for this clone: Read data end 3 residues before the CDR3 end; the end is taken from the germline J gene. The chain joins TRBV6-2 or TRBV6-3 to TRBJ2-3; 8 bases align to TRBD1. The CDR3 is made up of 16 amino acids. J gave up 4 bases and V 9 bases, and 15 bases lay outside the gene matches. Germline V gives CDR1 MNHEY, CDR2 SVGEGT. CDR3 bases read: TGTGCCAGTTATTGGTCGGAGACAGGGGTCCCAGATACG. This translates into CASYWSETGVPDT. The entire CDR3 sequence reads CASYWSETGVPDTQYF.

To note about this clone: The read ends 3 residues shy of where the CDR3 ends; the end is completed using the germline J gene. The gene calls are TRBV5-6 and TRBJ2-2; D unclear. The CDR3 totals 13 residues. The V gene's germline CDR1 is SGHDT and CDR2 YYEEEE. CDR3 protein: CASSFPGGSPLFF. The covered CDR3 bases are TGTGCCAGCAGCTTCCCTGGCGGTTCACCG.

Worth noting for this clone: The read comes to an end 3 residues before the CDR3 does, leaving the germline J gene to fill in the end. The genes are TRBV19 and TRBJ2-5; TRBD2 matches at 7 bases. The trim removed 1 base at V and 3 bases at J, leaving 2 bases unmatched. This CDR3 has 14 residues. CDR1 is LNHDA and CDR2 is SQIVND in the germline V gene (reference sequence). Here the CDR3 reads CASSIGTREETQYF. CDR3 DNA (partial): TGTGCCAGTAGTATAGGGACTAGGGAAGAGACC.

Worth noting for this clone: The CDR3 end lies 3 residues beyond the end of the read and is filled in from the germline J gene. The gene calls are TRBV5-1 and TRBJ1-5; D unclear. Germline CDR1 is SGHRS and CDR2 is YFSETQ. Trimming took 4 bases from V and 3 from J, leaving 11 bases between them. There are 14 residues in the CDR3. CDR3 bases read: TGCGCCAGCAGCACCGACGGACTCAATCAGCCC. It translates to CASSTDGLNQP. The full CDR3 sequence reads CASSTDGLNQPQHF.

To note about this clone: The CDR3 end lies 3 residues beyond the end of the read and is filled in from the germline J gene. The chain links TRBV5-1 to TRBJ2-2; the match to TRBD1 covers 8 bases. The J segment lost 10 bases and the V segment lost 1 base, leaving 12 bases of the junction unmatched. Germline V CDR1 and CDR2: SGHRS, YFSETQ. CDR3 length: 16 amino acids. This chain's CDR3 is CASSLSPVPGQAELFF. The DNA read from the CDR3 is TGCGCCAGCAGCTTGTCCCCAGTGCCGGGACAGGCGGAG.

On this clone: The read falls 3 residues short of the CDR3 end, and the missing part is taken from the germline J gene. This chain joins TRBV7-6 and TRBJ1-1; TRBD1 agrees at 12 bases. This CDR3 has 18 amino acids. Germline CDR1 SGHVS, CDR2 FNYEAQ. V was pared by 1 base and J by 0 bases, with 6 bases of the junction left unmatched. The sequenced part of the CDR3 DNA is TGTGCCAGCAGCTTAGGTGGGACAGGGGGCCTCATGAACACTGAA. Amino acids: CASSLGGTGGLMNTE. The full CDR3 protein is CASSLGGTGGLMNTEAFF.

About this clone: The CDR3 is cut off 3 residues early in the read; its end comes from the germline J gene. This rearrangement joins TRBV7-3 to TRBJ2-3; no firm D call. This CDR3 comprises 14 residues. CDR1 SGHTA and CDR2 FQGTGA come from the germline V gene. Trimming removed 6 bases at V and 3 bases at J, with 13 bases between. The CDR3 DNA, read in part, is TGTGCCAGCAGTATTACAAGGTTAACAGATACG. Amino acids: CASSITRLTDT. The complete CDR3 reads CASSITRLTDTQYF.

A note on this clone: The observed sequence ends 3 residues before the CDR3 terminus, with the missing tail filled in from the germline J gene. The chain combines TRBV5-1 with TRBJ2-2, with D maybe TRBD1 (6 bases). Germline-derived CDR1 and CDR2 are SGHRS and YFSETQ. This CDR3 is built from 15 residues. The sequenced CDR3 bases are TGCGCCAGCAGCTTGGAATGGGGGCGGGCCAACGTG. This gives the protein CASSLEWGRANV. The entire CDR3 reads CASSLEWGRANVLFF.

As to this clone: The read stops 3 residues short of the end of the CDR3; the missing end is completed from the germline J gene. The V call is TRBV19, the J call TRBJ2-7; the D gene is possibly TRBD1 (6 bases). The V end was cut by 4 bases, the J end by 6 bases, with 22 bases between. There are 16 residues in the CDR3. Germline V gives CDR1 LNHDA, CDR2 SQIVND (reference sequence). CDR3 DNA (partial): TGTGCCAGTAGTACCGCCGTGGGGGCTCCGGGTGGCGAG. Translation gives CASSTAVGAPGGE. The entire CDR3 sequence reads CASSTAVGAPGGEQYF.

A word on this clone: The CDR3 end falls 3 residues outside the read, so it is completed with the germline J gene. The chain employs TRBV6-2 or TRBV6-3 and TRBJ1-5; TRBD1 might be the D (5 bases). The CDR3 runs 13 residues. V lost 5 bases and J lost 4, with 9 bases in between. Per the germline V gene, CDR1 is MNHEY and CDR2 is SVGEGT. The CDR3 bases that were read are TGTGCCAGCAGTCTAGGGGCTAATCAGCCC. Its translation is CASSLGANQP. The full CDR3 protein reads CASSLGANQPQHF.